The 20 T cell receptor beta chains below all came from one sample that was sequenced in a study of blood T cells in healthy people across ages. A J-beta primer mix and a sample-barcoded 5' primer were used in a second PCR of about 6 to 12 cycles. TCRdb ran MiXCR on the 5' RACE reads and lists one entry per CDR3 protein. This sample has about 900,000 distinct CDR3 sequences; around 68% occur once, and the top ten carry about a quarter. Material for sequencing was blood. These receptors were obtained from a man aged 30-40 years in good health.

This sequence joins TRBV12-3 or TRBV12-4 and TRBJ1-4; D is unresolved. The CDR3 loop spans 15 amino acids. V lost 5 bases to trimming and J lost 0 bases, with 10 bases between them. The CDR3 loop is CASSLQETTNEKLFF. CDR3 nucleotide sequence: TGTGCCAGCAGTCTCCAGGAAACAACTAATGAAAAACTGTTTTTT.

This clonotype was found a few times. This chain joins TRBV9 and TRBJ2-1, with D possibly matching TRBD1 (6 bases). The germline V gene encodes CDR1 SGDLS and CDR2 YYNGEE. With 1 base removed from V and 2 bases from J, the gap between germline ends came to 10 bases. The CDR3 is 15 residues long. CDR3 coding DNA: TGTGCCAGCAGCGTACTGGCAGGGGCCTACAATGAGCAGTTCTTC. Translated, it gives CASSVLAGAYNEQFF.

The V gene is TRBV6-2 or TRBV6-3, the J gene TRBJ2-7; TRBD1 is a possible D gene (6 bases). Germline CDR1 and CDR2: MNHEY and SVGEGT. V lost 5 bases and J lost 0, with 14 bases in between. The CDR3 extends over 15 amino acids. In DNA form, the CDR3 reads TGTGCCAGCAGTCGACCCGGGACATCCTCCTACGAGCAGTACTTC. Translating it yields CASSRPGTSSYEQYF.

This clonotype occurred a few times. The chain recombines TRBV9 with TRBJ2-1, with TRBD2 matching 10 bases. Per the germline V gene, CDR1 is SGDLS and CDR2 is YYNGEE. There are 15 residues in the CDR3. The trim removed 2 bases at V and 8 bases at J, leaving 7 bases unmatched. CDR3 sequence: CASSVAGTSEYEQFF. The CDR3 DNA reads TGTGCCAGCAGCGTTGCCGGGACTAGCGAATATGAGCAGTTCTTC.

The chain employs TRBV12-3 or TRBV12-4 and TRBJ1-5; D gene ambiguous. Trimming removed 5 bases from V and 3 bases from J, with 11 bases in between. The CDR3 covers 14 residues. CDR3 sequence reads: CASSPDIPNQPQHF. CDR3 nucleotide sequence: TGTGCCAGCAGTCCTGACATCCCCAATCAGCCCCAGCATTTT.

The chain combines TRBV4-3 with TRBJ1-2; unclear D gene. V was trimmed by 1 base and J by 0 bases, leaving 9 bases between them. The germline CDR1 and CDR2 sequences are LGHNA and YSLEER. The CDR3 is 15 amino acids. The CDR3 protein is CASSQGSGTNYGYTF. The CDR3 DNA sequence: TGCGCCAGCAGCCAAGGGTCAGGAACTAACTATGGCTACACCTTC.

This chain uses TRBV6-6 with TRBJ2-5; D not resolved. The tail of the sequence fits TRBJ2-7 better, so the J call may be wrong. CDR3 length: 13 residues. Germline lookup yields CDR1 MNHNY and CDR2 SVGAGI (reference sequence). This CDR3 reads CASSYIPGNEQYF. CDR3 nucleotides: TGTGCCAGCAGTTATATCCCAGGAAACGAGCAGTACTTC.

The rearrangement uses TRBV27 and TRBJ2-4; 8 nucleotides agree with TRBD1. After removal of 5 bases from V and 5 bases from J, the junction contained 5 bases not matched to a gene. The CDR3 has 14 amino acids. CDR1 and CDR2 (germline): MNHEY, SMNVEV (reference sequence). The CDR3 reads CASSIDRGQNIQYF. In nucleotides, the CDR3 is TGTGCCAGCAGTATCGACAGGGGCCAAAACATTCAGTACTTC.

The genes are TRBV6-5 and TRBJ2-5; D may be TRBD2 (5 bases). The ends were cut back, 0 bases at V and 2 bases at J, with 13 bases in the middle. CDR1 and CDR2 (germline): MNHEY, SVGAGI. The CDR3 length is 16 residues. Here the CDR3 reads CASSYSSAGLQETQYF. DNA for the CDR3: TGTGCCAGCAGTTACTCCTCGGCGGGCCTTCAAGAGACCCAGTACTTC.

This clonotype has just a few counts. The rearrangement uses TRBV25-1 and TRBJ1-1; D is unclear. Trimming cost V 5 bases and J 0 bases, with 7 bases left between them. CDR1 is MGHDK, CDR2 SYGVNS, per germline. CDR3 length equals 13 residues. CDR3 bases: TGTGCCAGCAGTTTCGCATTGAACACTGAAGCTTTCTTT. Amino acids: CASSFALNTEAFF.

The chain couples TRBV27 to TRBJ1-1, with 9 bases lining up with TRBD1. V shed 5 bases, J shed 2 bases, and the junction held 6 bases outside the gene matches. The CDR3 length is 15 residues. CDR1 and CDR2 from the germline V gene are MNHEY and SMNVEV (reference sequence). In nucleotides, the CDR3 is TGTGCCAGCAGTAAACGGGACAGGGTCAACACTGAAGCTTTCTTT. Translating gives CASSKRDRVNTEAFF.

The chain joins TRBV4-2 to TRBJ2-5, with 8 nucleotides matching TRBD2. V was clipped by 1 base and J by 0 bases; unmatched bases: 4. There are 16 residues in the CDR3. Germline CDR1 reads LGHNA; CDR2 reads YNFKEQ. CDR3 protein: CASSQASGGHQETQYF. The CDR3 bases are TGTGCCAGCAGCCAAGCCAGCGGGGGCCACCAAGAGACCCAGTACTTC.

J is TRBJ1-5 and V is TRBV30; D gene uncertain. Between the trimmed V and J ends, which lost 0 bases and 7 bases, there was a span of 10 bases. CDR1 and CDR2 (germline): GTSNPN, SVGIG (reference sequence). The CDR3 contains 13 residues. Written as DNA, the CDR3 is TGTGCCTGGAGTGTAGACGGGGTGCAGCCCCAGCATTTT. It translates to CAWSVDGVQPQHF. Supplemented by reference TRBV30 and TRBJ1-5, the full variable domain reads SQTIHQWPATLVQPVGSPLSLECTVEGTSNPNLYWYRQAAGRGLQLLFYSVGIGQISSEVPQNLSASRPQDRQFILSSKKLLLSDSGFYLCAWSVDGVQPQHFGDGTRLSIL.

The J gene is TRBJ2-4, the V gene TRBV29-1; D might be TRBD2 (5 bases). There are 13 residues in the CDR3. V lost 3 bases and J lost 13, with 19 bases in between. Germline V gene sequence: CDR1 SQVTM, CDR2 ANQGSEA. The CDR3 region has the DNA TGCAGCGTTGAGTACGAGGGTATGGGTGAGCAGTACTTC. This sequence encodes CSVEYEGMGEQYF.

This clonotype was observed a handful of times. The chain combines TRBV11-1 with TRBJ2-1, with 9 bases lining up with TRBD1. Germline V gene sequence: CDR1 SGHAT, CDR2 FQDESV (reference sequence). The CDR3 is 13 residues long. The junction had 4 bases not matched to a gene; V was cut back by 5 bases and J by 8 bases. The CDR3 DNA sequence: TGTGCCAGCAGCCGGGACAGGGCCCATGAGCAGTTCTTC. Translation gives CASSRDRAHEQFF.

This clonotype was found many times. V gene TRBV20-1 combines with J gene TRBJ1-2; D call uncertain. Trimming pared 4 bases from V and 7 bases from J, leaving 25 bases between. The CDR3 is 16 amino acids. Germline lookup yields CDR1 DFQATT and CDR2 SNEGSKA (reference sequence). The CDR3 DNA is TGCAGTGCTACCCCGGGCCTCCACCCAAATAAGGGTGGCTACACCTTC. It translates to CSATPGLHPNKGGYTF.

The gene calls are TRBV7-2 and TRBJ2-2; 8 nucleotides line up with TRBD1. This CDR3 has 15 residues. The V gene end was trimmed by 3 bases and the J gene end by 3 bases; junction bases not matched to a gene: 3. Germline lookup yields CDR1 SGHTA and CDR2 FQGNSA. In DNA, the CDR3 is TGTGCCAGCAGCTTGGGACAGGCAGACACCGGGGAGCTGTTTTTT. It specifies CASSLGQADTGELFF.

This clonotype was seen a few times. This chain joins TRBV29-1 and TRBJ2-1; 10 nucleotides align to TRBD1. The CDR3 contains 12 residues. Germline assignment: CDR1 SQVTM and CDR2 ANQGSEA. The ends lost 7 bases at V and 7 bases at J; junction bases unmatched: 4. This CDR3 is CSGTGGGNEQFF. The CDR3 nucleotides are TGCAGCGGGACAGGGGGTGGGAATGAGCAGTTCTTC.

This sequence joins TRBV7-2 and TRBJ2-7; D call uncertain. V was pared by 5 bases and J by 5 bases, with 10 bases between. The CDR3 is 12 residues long. The germline V gene encodes CDR1 SGHTA and CDR2 FQGNSA. The CDR3 DNA reads as TGTGCCAGCAGCCCCACGCGGCACGAGCAGTACTTC. This sequence encodes CASSPTRHEQYF.

The chain has TRBV9 and TRBJ2-1; TRBD1 agrees at 11 bases. Trimming took 3 bases from V and 9 from J; bases not matched to a gene: 17. The CDR3 extends over 18 amino acids. CDR1 SGDLS and CDR2 YYNGEE come from the germline V gene. The CDR3 is CASSDPRDRGFSDGEQFF. DNA for the CDR3: TGTGCCAGCAGCGATCCCCGGGACAGGGGGTTTAGCGATGGTGAGCAGTTCTTC.